The T cell receptor beta chain under discussion was sequenced for a study of T cells in Graves' hyperthyroidism and ophthalmopathy. Broader study findings: Blood also contained most expanded thyroid clonotypes above 0.001.

V was trimmed by 2 bases and J by 8 bases, leaving 21 bases between them. Germline V gene data show CDR1 as MNHNS and CDR2 as SASEGT. The CDR3 sequence is 16 residues long. RNA transcripts provided the source from which TCR beta CDR3 regions were amplified. Researchers ran a first-round RT-PCR on the TCR CDR3 using the HTBI primer set. TCRdb analysed the multiplex PCR reads with MiXCR anew, one entry per CDR3 protein. In the table there are about 580,000 distinct CDR3 sequences, 11% to 15% of which are singletons. This clonotype occurred many times. Its specificity is not known. The sequence was obtained from a woman aged 25 to 39 with Graves' hyperthyroidism that later progressed to Graves' ophthalmopathy. The chain joins TRBV6-1 to TRBJ1-2, with D possibly TRBD1 on 6 matching bases. Sequencing was done on a sample of blood. The CDR3 is CASSEFPAGVGGGYTF. The CDR3, as DNA: TGTGCCAGCAGTGAATTCCCGGCAGGGGTGGGAGGAGGCTACACCTTC.